The entry that follows covers one T cell receptor beta chain sequence. Its antigen is still unknown. The repertoire was sequenced with immunoSEQ multiplex PCR; TCRdb's copy has only in-frame clones and lacks some. Among about 55,000 clones listed, 84% were seen once. The source of the sample is a study of OX40 agonist ivuxolimab in advanced cancers. Study details: Partial responses occurred in Three dose-escalation patients, one with hepatocellular carcinoma and two with cutaneous melanoma.

Whole-study results and caveats: In the 0.1 to 3.0 mg/kg range, CD4+ and CD8+ blood T cells had expanded clonally by week 6.

The sampling schedule covered blood at baseline, cycle 4 day 1, and cycle 7 day 1. This specimen consisted of CD4+ or CD8+ T cells sorted from blood, obtained in a trial of the OX40 agonist ivuxolimab. The sequence came from an adult with an advanced solid tumor such as melanoma, head and neck, liver or kidney cancer.

CDR3 loop: CASSLAGLAANNEQFF. The CDR3 nucleotides read TGTGCCAGCAGCTTAGCCGGACTAGCAGCTAACAATGAGCAGTTCTTC. The rearrangement joins TRBV7-6 to TRBJ2-1; 8 bases map to TRBD2. Trimming took 0 bases from V and 5 from J; bases not matched to a gene: 6. This CDR3 comprises 16 residues. Germline CDR1 is SGHVS and CDR2 is FNYEAQ.